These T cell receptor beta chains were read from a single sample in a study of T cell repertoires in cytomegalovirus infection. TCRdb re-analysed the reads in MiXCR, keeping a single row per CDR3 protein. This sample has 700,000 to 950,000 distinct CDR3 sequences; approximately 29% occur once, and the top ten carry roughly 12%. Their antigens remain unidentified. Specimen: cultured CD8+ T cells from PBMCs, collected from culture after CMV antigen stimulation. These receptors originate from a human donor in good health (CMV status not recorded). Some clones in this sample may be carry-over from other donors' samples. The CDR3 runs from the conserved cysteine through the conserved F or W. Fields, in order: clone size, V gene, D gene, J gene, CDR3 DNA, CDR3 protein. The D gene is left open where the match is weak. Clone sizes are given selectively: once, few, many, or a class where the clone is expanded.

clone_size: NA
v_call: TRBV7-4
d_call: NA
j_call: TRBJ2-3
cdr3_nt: TGTGCCAGCAGCCGTACACTTGACCCCGCCGGATCAGATACGCAGTATTTT
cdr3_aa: CASSRTLDPAGSDTQYF

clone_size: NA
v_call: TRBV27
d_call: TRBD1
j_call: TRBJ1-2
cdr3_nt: TGTGCCACCATCGGACAGGGGGCTTATGGCTACACCTTC
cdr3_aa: CATIGQGAYGYTF

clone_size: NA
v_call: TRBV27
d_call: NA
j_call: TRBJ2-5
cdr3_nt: TGTGCCAGCAGTTCTCTCACCGGGCTTGGGGTAGAGACCCAGTACTTC
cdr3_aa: CASSSLTGLGVETQYF

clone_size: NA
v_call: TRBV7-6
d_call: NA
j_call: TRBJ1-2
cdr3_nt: TGTGCCAGCAGCCCCAGGGGTAGTAAGGGCGGCTACACCTTC
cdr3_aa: CASSPRGSKGGYTF

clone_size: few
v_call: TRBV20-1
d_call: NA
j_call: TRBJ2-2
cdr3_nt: TGCAGTGCTAGAGATAAGGGCACCGGGGAGCTGTTTTTT
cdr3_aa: CSARDKGTGELFF

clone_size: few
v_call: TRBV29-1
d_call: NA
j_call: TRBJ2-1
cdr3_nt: TGCAGCGTTGAAGGTGGTCAGGGTGCCTACAATGAGCAGTTCTTC
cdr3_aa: CSVEGGQGAYNEQFF

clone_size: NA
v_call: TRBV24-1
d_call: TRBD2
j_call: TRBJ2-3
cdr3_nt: TGTGCCACCAGCAGACTAGCGGGGGATACGCAGTATTTT
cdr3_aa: CATSRLAGDTQYF

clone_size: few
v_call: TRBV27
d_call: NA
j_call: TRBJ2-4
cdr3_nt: TGTGCCAGCAGTCCTTGGACGGACCTAGCCAAAAACATTCAGTACTTC
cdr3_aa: CASSPWTDLAKNIQYF

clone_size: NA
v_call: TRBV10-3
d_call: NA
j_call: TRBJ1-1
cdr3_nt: TGTGCCATCAGTGGGGGGGACGGCTCGAACACTGAAGCTTTCTTT
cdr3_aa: CAISGGDGSNTEAFF

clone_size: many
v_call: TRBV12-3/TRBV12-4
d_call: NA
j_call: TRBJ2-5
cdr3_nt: TGTGCCAGCAGTGGAGAGACCCAGTACTTC
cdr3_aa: CASSGETQYF

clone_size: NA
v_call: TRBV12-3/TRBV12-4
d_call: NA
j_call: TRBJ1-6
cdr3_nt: TGTGCCAGCAGTCCTCGTCAGTCCGTTCATTCACCCCTCCACTTT
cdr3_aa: CASSPRQSVHSPLHF

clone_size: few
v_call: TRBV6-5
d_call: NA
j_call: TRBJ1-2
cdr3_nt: TGTGCCAGCAGTCAAACCTTGCTCTATGGCTACACCTTC
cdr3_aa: CASSQTLLYGYTF

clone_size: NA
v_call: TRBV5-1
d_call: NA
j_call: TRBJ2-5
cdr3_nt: TGCGCCAGCAGCTTGGTGGGGAGGATGCACTTC
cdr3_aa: CASSLVGRMHF